The 24 T cell receptor beta chains below were found in one sample sequenced in a study of regulatory T cells in long-lasting Graves disease. Time point denoted: persistent/refractory GD, antithyroid drugs over 5 years with positive TRAb. PBMCs were the source of the RNA used for TCR sequencing. Assembly of TCR beta libraries relied on iRepertoire HTBI primers together with Arm-PCR of CDR3 regions. A single record per CDR3 protein comes from TCRdb applying MiXCR to the multiplex PCR reads. The data show roughly 400,000 distinct CDR3 sequences, under 25% seen once. Material: peripheral blood mononuclear cells (PBMCs), obtained when the disease was refractory, from a patient treated with antithyroid drugs. Receptors were obtained from a female donor with Graves disease.

The chain recombines TRBV5-1 with TRBJ2-7; D not resolved. CDR3 length equals 15 residues. Trimming left V 1 base short and J 0 bases short, with 11 bases between. Germline CDR1 and CDR2: SGHRS and YFSETQ. CDR3 in amino acids: CASSLSPVPSYEQYF. The CDR3 region has the DNA TGCGCCAGCAGCTTGTCTCCGGTACCCTCCTACGAGCAGTACTTC.

This clonotype has a handful of counts. The V gene is TRBV28, the J gene TRBJ2-2, with 12 bases matching TRBD1. The germline gives CDR1 MDHEN, CDR2 SYDVKM. With 3 bases clipped from V and 6 bases from J, the junction kept 5 bases outside the gene matches. The length of the CDR3 is 16 residues. The CDR3 reads CASSLGQGALAGELFF. CDR3 nucleotide sequence: TGTGCCAGCAGTTTGGGACAGGGGGCGCTTGCCGGGGAGCTGTTTTTT.

This clonotype was seen at least ten times. This chain connects TRBV28 to TRBJ2-7; D may be TRBD1 (6 bases). CDR1 and CDR2 from the germline V gene are MDHEN and SYDVKM. CDR3 size: 16 residues. V lost 1 base to trimming and J lost 4 bases, with 17 bases between them. The DNA of the CDR3 is TGTGCCAGCAGTTTATCGTTTTTGGGGGCCAGGTACGAGCAGTACTTC. It yields the protein CASSLSFLGARYEQYF.

This clonotype was picked up many times. The chain couples TRBV20-1 to TRBJ2-5, with D unclear. The length of the CDR3 is 13 residues. CDR1 and CDR2 from the germline V gene are DFQATT and SNEGSKA (reference sequence). V was clipped by 1 base and J by 2 bases, with 8 bases between them. CDR3 region: CSARVPVQETQYF. The CDR3 DNA reads TGCAGTGCTAGAGTGCCGGTACAAGAGACCCAGTACTTC.

This clonotype was recorded at least ten times. The rearrangement joins TRBV2 to TRBJ1-2, with D possibly TRBD1 on 5 matching bases. With 10 bases removed from V and 8 bases from J, the gap between germline ends came to 26 bases. Germline CDR1 reads SNHLY; CDR2 reads FYNNEI. The CDR3 sequence is 15 residues long. DNA for the CDR3: TGTGCCACCACGTCCCCCGGGGACCTGAAAGGGGGCTACACCTTC. Amino acid sequence: CATTSPGDLKGGYTF.

The chain is built from TRBV10-3 and TRBJ2-4; 7 bases map to TRBD2. This CDR3 has 15 amino acids. The trim removed 8 bases at V and 4 bases at J, leaving 11 bases unmatched. Germline V CDR1 and CDR2: ENHRY, SYGVKD. The CDR3 DNA reads TGTGCCATCGGCCGCGGGGCGGGGGAAAAAAACATTCAGTACTTC. Its protein is CAIGRGAGEKNIQYF.

This clonotype was observed at least ten times. The gene calls are TRBV15 and TRBJ2-5; 7 positions agree with TRBD1. Germline loops: CDR1 LNHNV, CDR2 YYDKDF (reference sequence). V gave up 0 bases and J gave up 5 bases; unmatched junction bases: 6. CDR3 length: 15 amino acids. DNA for the CDR3: TGTGCCACCAGCAGAGATACAGGGGCCCAGGAGACCCAGTACTTC. Translated, it gives CATSRDTGAQETQYF.

This clonotype was recorded many times. The chain links TRBV12-3 or TRBV12-4 to TRBJ2-5, with D hard to call. Trimming removed 6 bases at V and 4 bases at J, with 6 bases between. The CDR3 consists of 11 residues. The DNA for the CDR3 is TGTGCCAGCAGCTTCAGAGAGACCCAGTACTTC. Its protein product is CASSFRETQYF.

The chain couples TRBV7-2 to TRBJ2-1; TRBD1 might be the D (6 bases). Germline CDR1 reads SGHTA; CDR2 reads FQGNSA. The V gene lost 3 bases and the J gene lost 6 bases, with 9 bases spanning the gap. The CDR3 runs 13 residues. Here the CDR3 reads CASSFKQGNEQFF. CDR3 DNA sequence: TGTGCCAGCAGCTTCAAACAGGGCAATGAGCAGTTCTTC.

This clonotype was seen a few times. CDR3: CASSFQGAGEQFF. DNA for the CDR3: TGTGCCAGCAGCTTTCAGGGGGCGGGAGAGCAGTTCTTC. This chain connects TRBV7-9 to TRBJ2-1, with TRBD1 identical over 8 bases. Germline CDR1 is SEHNR and CDR2 is FQNEAQ (reference sequence). J gave up 10 bases and V 3 bases, and 5 bases lay outside the gene matches. CDR3 length equals 13 residues.

There are a few counts of this clonotype. This chain links TRBV6-2 or TRBV6-3 with TRBJ2-3; D gene ambiguous. Trimming cost V 1 base and J 6 bases, with 11 bases left between them. Germline values: CDR1 MNHEY, CDR2 SVGEGT. This CDR3 region has 14 residues. The CDR3 spells CASSYLTSGDTQYF. The CDR3 coding sequence is TGTGCCAGCAGTTACTTGACCTCCGGGGATACGCAGTATTTT.

As regards this clonotype: This may arise from a read error, as a much more abundant clone is one base away. The chain uses TRBV6-2 or TRBV6-3 and TRBJ2-5; TRBD2 matches 7 bases. V was pared by 0 bases and J by 9 bases, with 13 bases of the junction left unmatched. CDR1 is MNHEY, CDR2 SVGEGT, per germline. The CDR3 is 16 amino acids. In nucleotides, the CDR3 is TGTGCCAGCAGTTACTCCCCCCCCTTAGCGGGTGAGTCCCAGTACTTC. It is translated as CASSYSPPLAGESQYF.

This clonotype was detected many times. The chain carries TRBV6-5 and TRBJ2-5, with D tentatively TRBD1 (5 bases). The CDR3 runs 15 residues. V shed 0 bases and J shed 2 bases, with 10 bases lying between them. CDR1 and CDR2 from the germline V gene are MNHEY and SVGAGI. Here the CDR3 DNA reads TGTGCCAGCAGTTACTCGAGTAGGGGACAAGAGACCCAGTACTTC. Protein product: CASSYSSRGQETQYF.

This clonotype was seen a handful of times. A much larger clone differs by one base, so this may be a read error. V is TRBV25-1 and J is TRBJ2-7; D ambiguous. Germline loops: CDR1 MGHDK, CDR2 SYGVNS. V lost 5 bases, J lost 3 bases, and 5 bases lay in between. The CDR3 runs to 11 residues. The CDR3 region has the DNA TGTGCCAGCAGTATTCTCTACGAGCAGTACTTC. Its translation: CASSILYEQYF.

The gene calls are TRBV20-1 and TRBJ2-2, with 10 bases identical to TRBD2. Unmatched junction bases numbered 7, after V lost 1 base and J lost 5 bases. CDR3 length: 16 residues. Germline CDR1 and CDR2: DFQATT and SNEGSKA (reference sequence). CDR3 amino acids: CSARGSSGSRTGELFF. CDR3 nucleotides: TGCAGTGCTAGAGGATCTAGCGGGAGTCGGACCGGGGAGCTGTTTTTT.

The chain employs TRBV7-2 and TRBJ2-7; possibly TRBD1 for D (6 bases). Between the trimmed V and J ends, which lost 5 bases and 4 bases, there was a span of 15 bases. The germline CDR1 and CDR2 sequences are SGHTA and FQGNSA. The CDR3 has 14 amino acids. The CDR3 DNA reads as TGTGCCAGCAGCCAGTCCGGGACACTGTACGAGCAGTACTTC. Translating it yields CASSQSGTLYEQYF.

This chain connects TRBV28 to TRBJ2-7; the D gene is possibly TRBD2 (5 bases). The germline CDR1 and CDR2 sequences are MDHEN and SYDVKM. The CDR3 covers 17 residues. V dropped 6 bases and J dropped 5 bases, with 26 bases sitting between them. CDR3 sequence (DNA): TGTGCCAGCAGCGCAGCCACCGGGCCCCTAACGGGGAACGAGCAGTACTTC. It specifies CASSAATGPLTGNEQYF.

Points on this clonotype: A far larger clone is only one base removed, so a read error is likely. The V gene is TRBV5-4, the J gene TRBJ1-2, with D hard to call. V was clipped by 4 bases and J by 10 bases, with 20 bases between them. Germline-derived CDR1 and CDR2 are SGHNT and YYREEE (reference sequence). This CDR3 has 14 residues. Here the CDR3 reads CASSQGEDVHDYTF. As DNA, the CDR3 is TGTGCCAGCAGCCAAGGAGAAGACGTGCATGACTACACCTTC.

The J gene is TRBJ2-7, the V gene TRBV7-9, with 9 bases that match TRBD2. CDR1 and CDR2 from the germline V gene are SEHNR and FQNEAQ (reference sequence). V dropped 2 bases and J dropped 7; count of bases not matched to a gene: 9. The CDR3 sequence is 15 residues long. As DNA, the CDR3 is TGTGCCAGCAGCTTAAGGGCGGGAGGGCCTCGGGAGCAGTACTTC. Protein product: CASSLRAGGPREQYF. Full variable domain (rest looked up from reference TRBV7-9 and TRBJ2-7): DTGVSQNPRHKITKRGQNVTFRCDPISEHNRLYWYRQTLGQGPEFLTYFQNEAQLEKSRLLSDRFSAERPKGSFSTLEIQRTEQGDSAMYLCASSLRAGGPREQYFGPGTRLTVT.

The chain joins TRBV30 to TRBJ2-7; D might be TRBD1 (6 bases). Germline CDR1 reads GTSNPN; CDR2 reads SVGIG (reference sequence). Trimming cost V 4 bases and J 2 bases, with 12 bases left between them. There are 13 residues in the CDR3. CDR3 coding DNA: TGTGCCTGGACCCGAGGGGGTCCCTACGAGCAGTACTTC. This encodes CAWTRGGPYEQYF. Complete variable domain (other parts from reference TRBV30 and TRBJ2-7): SQTIHQWPATLVQPVGSPLSLECTVEGTSNPNLYWYRQAAGRGLQLLFYSVGIGQISSEVPQNLSASRPQDRQFILSSKKLLLSDSGFYLCAWTRGGPYEQYFGPGTRLTVT.

The CDR3 here is CASSIKPGQGRNQPQHF. The DNA for the CDR3 is TGTGCCAGCAGTATAAAACCGGGACAGGGGAGGAATCAGCCCCAGCATTTT. The rearrangement joins TRBV6-2 or TRBV6-3 to TRBJ1-5; TRBD1 agrees at 10 bases. J gave up 4 bases and V 5 bases, and 11 bases lay outside the gene matches. The CDR3 is made up of 17 amino acids. Germline V lookup: CDR1 MNHEY, CDR2 SVGEGT.

This chain links TRBV12-3 or TRBV12-4 with TRBJ2-7, with TRBD2 matching 7 bases. J was trimmed by 2 bases and V by 2 bases; bases with no gene match: 6. This CDR3 is 15 amino acids long. CDR3 sequence: CASSLLASGAYEQYF. Here the CDR3 DNA reads TGTGCCAGCAGTTTATTGGCTAGCGGTGCCTACGAGCAGTACTTC.

This clonotype was detected ten times or more. This rearrangement joins TRBV11-2 to TRBJ1-2, with a possible D match to TRBD1 (6 bases). Germline CDR1 reads SGHAT; CDR2 reads FQNNGV. Between the trimmed V and J ends, which lost 5 bases and 8 bases, there was a span of 21 bases. The CDR3 loop spans 15 amino acids. Here the CDR3 DNA reads TGTGCCAGCAGCACCCAGACAGGCCGGGTCGAGGGCTACACCTTC. As protein: CASSTQTGRVEGYTF.

A remark on this clonotype: This sequence may be a read error, since a much larger clone differs from it by one base. This chain joins TRBV7-3 and TRBJ2-7; 9 positions match TRBD2. V trimming: 5 bases; J trimming: 6 bases; junction bases outside the gene matches: 8. Germline values: CDR1 SGHTA, CDR2 FQGTGA. This CDR3 has 14 amino acids. This chain's CDR3 is CASSPTSGFSEQYF. CDR3 coding DNA: TGTGCCAGCAGCCCCACTAGCGGGTTTAGCGAGCAGTACTTC.